This TCR beta chain is from a study of T-cell memory formation after mild COVID-19. General observations from the study: Contracting CD4+ clones lay largely in CM and EM, with CD8+ ones residing in EMRA.

TCRdb redid the calling of the 5' RACE reads with MiXCR, one entry per CDR3 protein. The sample has over 120,000 distinct CDR3 sequences, 15% to 20% seen once. Germline-derived CDR1 and CDR2 are SGHDT and YYEEEE. V shed 2 bases and J shed 0 bases, with 8 bases lying between them. This CDR3 comprises 14 residues. With regard to this clonotype: Antigen specificity is unknown.

This sequence was found in an adult woman who had mild COVID-19 (a few samples of this study predate the infection). Cell type and time point are not known. This chain joins TRBV5-6 and TRBJ2-5, with D unresolved. Sample: PBMCs or a T cell subset sorted from them (not recorded which). CDR3 sequence (DNA): TGTGCCAGCAGCTTAAGGTCGCACCAAGAGACCCAGTACTTC. It yields the protein CASSLRSHQETQYF.